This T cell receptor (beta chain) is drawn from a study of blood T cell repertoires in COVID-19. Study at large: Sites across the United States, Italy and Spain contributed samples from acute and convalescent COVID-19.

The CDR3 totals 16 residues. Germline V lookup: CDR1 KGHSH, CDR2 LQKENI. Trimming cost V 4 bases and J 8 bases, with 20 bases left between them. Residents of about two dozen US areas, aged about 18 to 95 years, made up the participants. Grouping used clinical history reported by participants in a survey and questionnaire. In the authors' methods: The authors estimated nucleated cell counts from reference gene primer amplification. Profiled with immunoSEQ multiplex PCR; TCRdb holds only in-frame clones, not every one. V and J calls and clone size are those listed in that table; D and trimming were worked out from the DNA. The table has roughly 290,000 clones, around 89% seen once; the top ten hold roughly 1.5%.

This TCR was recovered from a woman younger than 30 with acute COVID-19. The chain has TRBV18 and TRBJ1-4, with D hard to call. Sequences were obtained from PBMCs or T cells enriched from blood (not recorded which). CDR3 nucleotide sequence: TGTGCCAGCTCACTCCCAAACCCGGGGAGAGGGGAAAAACTGTTTTTT. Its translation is CASSLPNPGRGEKLFF.